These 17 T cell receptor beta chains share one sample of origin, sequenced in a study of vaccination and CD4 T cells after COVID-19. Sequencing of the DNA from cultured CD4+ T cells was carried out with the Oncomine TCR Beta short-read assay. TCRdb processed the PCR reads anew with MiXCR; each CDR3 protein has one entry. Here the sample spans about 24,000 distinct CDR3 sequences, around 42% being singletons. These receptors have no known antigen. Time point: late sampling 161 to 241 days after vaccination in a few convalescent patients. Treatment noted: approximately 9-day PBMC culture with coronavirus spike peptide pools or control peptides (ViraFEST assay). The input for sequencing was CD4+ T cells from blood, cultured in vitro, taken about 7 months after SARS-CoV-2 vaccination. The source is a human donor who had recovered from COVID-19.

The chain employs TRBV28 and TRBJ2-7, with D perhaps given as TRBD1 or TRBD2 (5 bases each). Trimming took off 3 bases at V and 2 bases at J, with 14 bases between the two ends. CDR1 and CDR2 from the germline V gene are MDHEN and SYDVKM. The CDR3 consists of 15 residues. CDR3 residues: CASSLGVRYTYEQYF. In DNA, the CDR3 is TGTGCCAGCAGTTTGGGGGTGCGTTACACCTACGAGCAGTACTTC.

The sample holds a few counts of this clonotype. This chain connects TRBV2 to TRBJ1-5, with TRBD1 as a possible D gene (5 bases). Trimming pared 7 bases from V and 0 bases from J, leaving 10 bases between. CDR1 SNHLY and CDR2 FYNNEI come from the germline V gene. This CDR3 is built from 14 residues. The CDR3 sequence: CASTRGVSNQPQHF. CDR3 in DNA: TGTGCCAGCACCCGAGGGGTTAGCAATCAGCCCCAGCATTTT.

The CDR3 DNA is TGCAGTGCTAGTCACGCCGGAGACGAGACCCAGTACTTC. This codes for CSASHAGDETQYF. This chain connects TRBV20-1 to TRBJ2-5; D gene unclear. Germline CDR1 reads DFQATT; CDR2 reads SNEGSKA (reference sequence). The CDR3 is 13 residues long. V was cut by 3 bases and J by 5 bases, with 13 bases left in between.

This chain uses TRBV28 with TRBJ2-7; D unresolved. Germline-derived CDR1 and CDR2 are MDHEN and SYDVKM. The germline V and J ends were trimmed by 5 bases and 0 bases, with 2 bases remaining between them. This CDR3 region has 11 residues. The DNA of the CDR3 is TGTGCCAGCAGTAACTCCTACGAGCAGTACTTC. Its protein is CASSNSYEQYF.

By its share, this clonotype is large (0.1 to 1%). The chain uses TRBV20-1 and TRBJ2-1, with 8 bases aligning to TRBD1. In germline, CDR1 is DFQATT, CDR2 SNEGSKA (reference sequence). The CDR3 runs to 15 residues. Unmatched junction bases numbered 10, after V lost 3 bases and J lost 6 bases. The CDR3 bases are TGCAGTGCTAGGATGACAGGGGATGTTGGCAATGAGCAGTTCTTC. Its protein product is CSARMTGDVGNEQFF.

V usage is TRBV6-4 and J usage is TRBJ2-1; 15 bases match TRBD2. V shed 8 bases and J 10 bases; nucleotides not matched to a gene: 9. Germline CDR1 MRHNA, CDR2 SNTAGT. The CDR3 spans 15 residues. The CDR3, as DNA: TGTGCCAGCCGATGGACTAGCGGGGGGGGGTGCGAGCAGTTCTTC. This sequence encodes CASRWTSGGGCEQFF.

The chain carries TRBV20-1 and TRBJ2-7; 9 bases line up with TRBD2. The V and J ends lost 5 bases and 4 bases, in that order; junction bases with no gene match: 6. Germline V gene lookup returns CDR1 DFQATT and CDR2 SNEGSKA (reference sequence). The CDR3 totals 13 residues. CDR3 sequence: CSAPVSGRYEQYF. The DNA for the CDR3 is TGCAGTGCTCCAGTTAGCGGGAGATACGAGCAGTACTTC.

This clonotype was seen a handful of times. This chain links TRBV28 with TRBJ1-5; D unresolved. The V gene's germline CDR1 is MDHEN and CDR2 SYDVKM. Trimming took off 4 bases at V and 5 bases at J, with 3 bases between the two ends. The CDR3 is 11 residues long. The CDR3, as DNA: TGTGCCAGCAGTTCACATCAGCCCCAGCATTTT. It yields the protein CASSSHQPQHF.

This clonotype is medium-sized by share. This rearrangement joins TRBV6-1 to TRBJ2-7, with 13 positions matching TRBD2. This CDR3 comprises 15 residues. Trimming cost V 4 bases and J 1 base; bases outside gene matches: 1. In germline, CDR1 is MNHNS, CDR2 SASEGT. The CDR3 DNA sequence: TGTGCCAGCAGTGGACTAGCGGGAGGATCCTACGAGCAGTACTTC. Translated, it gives CASSGLAGGSYEQYF.

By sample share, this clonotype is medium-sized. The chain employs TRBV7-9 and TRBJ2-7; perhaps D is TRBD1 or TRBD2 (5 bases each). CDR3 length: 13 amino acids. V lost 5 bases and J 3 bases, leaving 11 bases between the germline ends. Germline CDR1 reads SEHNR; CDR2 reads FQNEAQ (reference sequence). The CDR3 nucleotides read TGTGCCAGCAGCCACGGGGCCCACTACGAGCAGTACTTC. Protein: CASSHGAHYEQYF.

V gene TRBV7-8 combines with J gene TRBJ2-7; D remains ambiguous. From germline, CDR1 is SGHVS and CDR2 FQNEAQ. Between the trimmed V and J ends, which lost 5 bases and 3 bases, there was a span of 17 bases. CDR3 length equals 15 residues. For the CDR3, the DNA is TGTGCCAGCAGCCCCCAGGTCGGGTCCCACTACGAGCAGTACTTC. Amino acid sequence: CASSPQVGSHYEQYF.

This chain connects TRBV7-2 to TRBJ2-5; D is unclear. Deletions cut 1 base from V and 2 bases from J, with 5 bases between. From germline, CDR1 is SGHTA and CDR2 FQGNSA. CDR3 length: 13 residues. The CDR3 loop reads CASSLVGQETQYF. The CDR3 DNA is TGTGCCAGCAGCTTAGTCGGGCAAGAGACCCAGTACTTC. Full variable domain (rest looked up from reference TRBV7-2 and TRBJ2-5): GAGVSQSPSNKVTEKGKDVELRCDPISGHTALYWYRQSLGQGLEFLIYFQGNSAPDKSGLPSDRFSAERTGGSVSTLTIQRTQQEDSAVYLCASSLVGQETQYFGPGTRLLVL.

CDR3 residues: CASRPAGGNQPQHF. The CDR3 DNA follows: TGTGCCAGCAGACCCGCCGGAGGGAATCAGCCCCAGCATTTT. V usage is TRBV28 and J usage is TRBJ1-5; D unclear. Per the germline V gene, CDR1 is MDHEN and CDR2 is SYDVKM. The V end was cut by 6 bases, the J end by 4 bases, with 13 bases between. The CDR3 length is 14 residues.

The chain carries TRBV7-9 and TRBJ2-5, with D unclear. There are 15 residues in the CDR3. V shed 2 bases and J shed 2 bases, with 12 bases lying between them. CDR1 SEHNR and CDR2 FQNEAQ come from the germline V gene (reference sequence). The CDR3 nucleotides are TGTGCCAGCAGCTTACCCCTGAGCGCACAAGAGACCCAGTACTTC. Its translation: CASSLPLSAQETQYF.

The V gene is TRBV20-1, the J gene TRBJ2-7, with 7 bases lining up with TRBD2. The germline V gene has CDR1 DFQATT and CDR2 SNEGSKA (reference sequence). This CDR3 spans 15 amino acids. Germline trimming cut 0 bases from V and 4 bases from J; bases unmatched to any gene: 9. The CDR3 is CSARDLVRERYEQYF. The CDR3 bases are TGCAGTGCTAGAGATCTGGTGCGGGAGAGGTACGAGCAGTACTTC.

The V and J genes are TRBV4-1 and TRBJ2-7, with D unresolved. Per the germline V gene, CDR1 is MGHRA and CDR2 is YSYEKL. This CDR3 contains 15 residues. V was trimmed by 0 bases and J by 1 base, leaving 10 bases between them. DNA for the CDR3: TGCGCCAGCAGCCAAGATCGAAGCTTATCCTACGAGCAGTACTTC. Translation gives CASSQDRSLSYEQYF.

Here the CDR3 reads CASSRGTVLWQYF. CDR3 sequence (DNA): TGTGCCAGCAGCCGCGGGACGGTCCTGTGGCAGTACTTC. The chain joins TRBV6-1 to TRBJ2-7, with D possibly matching TRBD2 (6 bases). This CDR3 is 13 amino acids long. The germline gives CDR1 MNHNS, CDR2 SASEGT. V dropped 6 bases and J dropped 9 bases, with 18 bases sitting between them.